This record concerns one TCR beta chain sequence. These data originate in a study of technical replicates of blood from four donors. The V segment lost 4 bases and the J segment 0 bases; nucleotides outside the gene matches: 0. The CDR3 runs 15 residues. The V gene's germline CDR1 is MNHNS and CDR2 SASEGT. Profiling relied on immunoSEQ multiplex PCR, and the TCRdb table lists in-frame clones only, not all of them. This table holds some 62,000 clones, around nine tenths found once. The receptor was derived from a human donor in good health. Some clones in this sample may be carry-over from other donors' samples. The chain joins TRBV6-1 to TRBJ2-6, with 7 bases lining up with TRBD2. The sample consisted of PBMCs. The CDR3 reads CASSGGGSGANVLTF. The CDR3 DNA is TGTGCCAGCAGTGGGGGGGGCTCTGGGGCCAACGTCCTGACTTTC.